A selection of T cell receptor beta chains follows, all from one sample in a study of CD8 T cells in ankylosing spondylitis. TCRdb passed the 5' RACE reads through MiXCR, listing each CDR3 protein once. Seen here are 750,000 to 850,000 distinct CDR3 sequences, about 11% observed once, and the top ten hold about 0.5%. The sequencing input was blood, either unsorted or a sorted T cell fraction (not recorded which). Receptors originate from a male donor with ankylosing spondylitis. Both conserved end residues are part of each CDR3. The D gene is left open where the match is weak. The listing skips clone size in some rows; elsewhere it reads once, few, many or a size class.

v_call	clone_size	d_call	j_call	cdr3_aa	cdr3_nt
TRBV20-1	many	TRBD2	TRBJ2-3	CSARVRGRSDTQYF	TGCAGTGCTAGAGTTCGCGGGAGGTCAGATACGCAGTATTTT
TRBV12-3/TRBV12-4	many	-	TRBJ2-5	CASSFQSPLETQYF	TGTGCCAGCAGTTTCCAGTCTCCTCTTGAGACCCAGTACTTC
TRBV20-1	few	-	TRBJ2-5	CSASLTRKETQYF	TGCAGTGCTAGCCTGACCAGAAAAGAGACCCAGTACTTC
TRBV6-1	few	TRBD2	TRBJ2-7	CASNLAGVRGQYF	TGTGCCAGCAACCTAGCGGGAGTGCGGGGGCAGTACTTC
TRBV20-1	once	-	TRBJ2-1	CSAPKGEPSYNEQFF	TGCAGTGCTCCGAAGGGGGAACCCTCCTACAATGAGCAGTTCTTC
TRBV6-2/TRBV6-3	many	TRBD1	TRBJ2-5	CASSDRVGTQYF	TGTGCCAGCAGCGACAGGGTCGGGACCCAGTACTTC
TRBV6-1	-	-	TRBJ1-2	CASSEGGRAYGYTF	TGTGCCAGCAGTGAAGGAGGAAGGGCCTATGGCTACACCTTC
TRBV18	-	-	TRBJ1-4	CASSPPQINEKLFF	TGTGCCAGCTCACCACCGCAGATTAATGAAAAACTGTTTTTT
TRBV5-1	-	-	TRBJ2-1	CASSFLGNNEQFF	TGCGCCAGCAGCTTTTTGGGAAACAATGAGCAGTTCTTC
TRBV5-4	-	TRBD1	TRBJ2-1	CASRFTGGNYNEQFF	TGTGCCAGCAGATTTACAGGGGGCAATTACAATGAGCAGTTCTTC